The next 7 T cell receptor beta chains were all read from a single sample in a study of human T cells and chemical hapten exposure. Time point indicated: healthy volunteer bleed at 2 weeks. Total RNA extraction was carried out from unfractionated whole blood. TCRdb fed the RACE reads into MiXCR, producing one record per CDR3 protein. The sample comprises about 45,000 distinct CDR3 sequences, 3.5% to 4.5% of which are singletons, and around 5.8% rests with the top ten. Sequencing was carried out using whole blood. These receptors were obtained from a human donor in good health. Some clones in this sample may be carry-over from other donors' samples.

This clonotype came up many times. The chain recombines TRBV23-1 with TRBJ2-4, with D possibly being TRBD1 (5 bases). TRBV23-1 is reported as an ORF; its role is uncertain. The CDR3 covers 13 residues. V was trimmed by 6 bases and J by 7 bases, leaving 13 bases between them. The CDR3 DNA sequence: TGCGCCAGCAGGGGCAGGGCCCTCAACATTCAGTACTTC. It codes for CASRGRALNIQYF.

The chain has TRBV6-5 and TRBJ1-2; no definite D call. Germline V lookup: CDR1 MNHEY, CDR2 SVGAGI. Trimming removed 0 bases from V and 0 bases from J, with 14 bases in between. The CDR3 is made up of 17 amino acids. CDR3 in amino acids: CASSYSSSPPANYGYTF. CDR3 in DNA: TGTGCCAGCAGTTACTCGTCGTCCCCCCCAGCTAACTATGGCTACACCTTC.

This clonotype was detected ten times or more. The chain employs TRBV5-6 and TRBJ1-3; D is uncertain. The CDR3 sequence is 15 residues long. Germline CDR1 SGHDT, CDR2 YYEEEE. Trimming shortened V by 2 bases and J by 0 bases, and 9 bases separated the two germline ends. CDR3 region: CASSFKGSSGNTIYF. CDR3 bases: TGTGCCAGCAGCTTCAAGGGCTCCTCTGGAAACACCATATATTTT. The whole variable domain, filled in from reference TRBV5-6 and TRBJ1-3, reads DAGVTQSPTHLIKTRGQQVTLRCSPKSGHDTVSWYQQALGQGPQFIFQYYEEEERQRGNFPDRFSGHQFPNYSSELNVNALLLGDSALYLCASSFKGSSGNTIYFGEGSWLTVV.

This clonotype was found a few times. V usage is TRBV25-1 and J usage is TRBJ1-3; 9 nucleotides align to TRBD1. Germline assignment: CDR1 MGHDK and CDR2 SYGVNS. The CDR3 contains 17 residues. The V segment lost 1 base and the J segment 0 bases; nucleotides outside the gene matches: 4. The CDR3 bases are TGTGCCAGCAGTGAATTAATACAGGGGGCCTCTGGAAACACCATATATTTT. Its translation is CASSELIQGASGNTIYF.

This clonotype showed up many times. The rearrangement links TRBV29-1 to TRBJ2-2; D unresolved. CDR3 length: 12 residues. Trimming stripped 3 bases from V and 1 base from J, with 3 bases between. The germline V gene encodes CDR1 SQVTM and CDR2 ANQGSEA. The CDR3 region is CSVDENTGELFF. In DNA form, the CDR3 reads TGCAGCGTTGACGAGAACACCGGGGAGCTGTTTTTT.

Many counts were recorded for this clonotype. The chain is built from TRBV7-2 and TRBJ1-2; TRBD1 matches at 11 bases. The CDR3 loop spans 17 amino acids. Germline lookup yields CDR1 SGHTA and CDR2 FQGNSA. Trimming at V came to 5 bases and at J to 2 bases, leaving 10 bases not matched to a gene. For the CDR3, the DNA is TGTGCCAGCAGCCCGGACAGGGGGCTTAGGAGAAACTATGGCTACACCTTC. Its protein product is CASSPDRGLRRNYGYTF.

This clonotype was recorded many times. The CDR3 coding sequence is TGTGCCACCAGCTCCCGAGGGCGGACAGGGAATCAGCCCCAGCATTTT. This gives the protein CATSSRGRTGNQPQHF. The rearrangement links TRBV15 to TRBJ1-5; 8 bases line up with TRBD1. This CDR3 is built from 16 residues. Germline CDR1 and CDR2: LNHNV and YYDKDF (reference sequence). Trimming removed 5 bases from V and 4 bases from J; junction bases left unmatched: 10.